These 30 T cell receptor beta chains were all obtained from the same sample, sequenced in a study of blood T cell repertoires in COVID-19. The table came from immunoSEQ multiplex PCR; TCRdb's copy has only in-frame clones and leaves some out. The sample has about 190,000 clones, more than 60% seen once; the top ten hold around an eighth. The sequenced sample was peripheral blood. These receptors were collected from a man aged 50 or older who had recovered from COVID-19.

This clone was seen a few times. V is TRBV24-1 and J is TRBJ2-7; D gene unclear. Germline-derived CDR1 and CDR2 are KGHDR and SFDVKD. Trimming shortened V by 5 bases and J by 4 bases, and 17 bases separated the two germline ends. The CDR3 spans 15 residues. The chain's CDR3 is CATSVVRVQIYEQYF. The CDR3 DNA follows: TGTGCCACCAGTGTTGTTCGGGTTCAAATATACGAGCAGTACTTC.

The V call is TRBV11-3, the J call TRBJ2-1; tentatively, D is TRBD2 (5 bases). CDR1 and CDR2 from the germline V gene are SGHNT and YENEEA. The CDR3 consists of 13 residues. V was trimmed by 3 bases and J by 8 bases, leaving 11 bases between them. The CDR3 DNA follows: TGTGCCAGCAGCTTTGAGGGCTCCGATGAGCAGTTCTTC. Its protein is CASSFEGSDEQFF.

V is TRBV14 and J is TRBJ2-7; weak D call: TRBD1 (5 bases). V dropped 6 bases and J dropped 3 bases, with 9 bases sitting between them. CDR1 and CDR2 (germline): SGHDN, FVKESK. This CDR3 is 12 amino acids long. CDR3 coding DNA: TGTGCCAGCAGACAGGACGGCTACGAGCAGTACTTC. It yields the protein CASRQDGYEQYF. Combining the CDR3 with reference TRBV14 and TRBJ2-7 gives the whole variable domain EAGVTQFPSHSVIEKGQTVTLRCDPISGHDNLYWYRRVMGKEIKFLLHFVKESKQDESGMPNNRFLAERTGGTYSTLKVQPAELEDSGVYFCASRQDGYEQYFGPGTRLTVT.

This chain connects TRBV5-1 to TRBJ1-1; D might be TRBD1 (6 bases). CDR1 and CDR2 (germline): SGHRS, YFSETQ. Trimming shortened V by 4 bases and J by 0 bases, and 10 bases separated the two germline ends. This CDR3 region has 14 residues. This chain's CDR3 is CASSLDSVNTEAFF. Written as DNA, the CDR3 is TGCGCCAGCAGCCTGGACAGTGTGAACACTGAAGCTTTCTTT.

This clone has just one count. The chain couples TRBV6-6 to TRBJ2-7, with 14 bases identical to TRBD2. The CDR3 runs 14 residues. Trimming took 9 bases from V and 3 from J; bases not matched to a gene: 4. Germline values: CDR1 MNHNY, CDR2 SVGAGI (reference sequence). CDR3 sequence (DNA): TGTGCCAGTGAAGGGACTAGCGGGAGCTACGAGCAGTACTTC. It encodes CASEGTSGSYEQYF.

J is TRBJ2-3 and V is TRBV28; 13 bases are shared with TRBD2. The V segment lost 6 bases and the J segment 14 bases; nucleotides outside the gene matches: 8. Per the germline V gene, CDR1 is MDHEN and CDR2 is SYDVKM. The CDR3 totals 13 residues. The CDR3 bases are TGTGCCAGCAGGGGGGGACTAGCGGGATTGTTGTATTTT. Amino acid sequence: CASRGGLAGLLYF.

V is TRBV7-7 and J is TRBJ1-1; 9 positions agree with TRBD1. The V and J ends lost 5 bases and 0 bases, in that order; junction bases with no gene match: 10. The CDR3 has 17 amino acids. Germline lookup yields CDR1 SSHAT and CDR2 FNYEAQ (reference sequence). This CDR3 reads CASSPLPGQGLNTEAFF. Written as DNA, the CDR3 is TGTGCCAGCAGCCCACTCCCGGGACAGGGATTGAACACTGAAGCTTTCTTT.

The table lists this clone with a few counts. This chain connects TRBV19 to TRBJ2-2, with D perhaps matching TRBD2 (5 bases). Germline V lookup: CDR1 LNHDA, CDR2 SQIVND (reference sequence). V was cut by 7 bases and J by 1 base, with 7 bases left in between. The CDR3 totals 13 residues. The CDR3 bases are TGTGCCAGTAACCGGGAGAACACCGGGGAGCTGTTTTTT. Translated, it gives CASNRENTGELFF.

The chain is built from TRBV10-3 and TRBJ2-2, with 10 positions matching TRBD2. J lost 4 bases, V lost 11 bases, and 10 bases had no gene match. The germline V gene has CDR1 ENHRY and CDR2 SYGVKD. The CDR3 sequence is 15 residues long. Here the CDR3 DNA reads TGTGCCGGAGGGAGCGGGAGGGCCTTCACCGGGGAGCTGTTTTTT. Its translation is CAGGSGRAFTGELFF.

V usage is TRBV18 and J usage is TRBJ1-3; D ambiguous. Trimming stripped 1 base from V and 1 base from J, with 8 bases between. Germline CDR1 KGHSH, CDR2 LQKENI. The CDR3 consists of 15 residues. Here the CDR3 DNA reads TGTGCCAGCTCACCACTCCGAGAGTCTGGAAACACCATATATTTT. Protein product: CASSPLRESGNTIYF.

V gene TRBV7-2 combines with J gene TRBJ2-2, with a possible D match to TRBD1 (6 bases). This CDR3 spans 17 amino acids. V shed 5 bases and J shed 5 bases, with 21 bases lying between them. From germline, CDR1 is SGHTA and CDR2 FQGNSA. This CDR3 reads CASSAPLGTLVTGELFF. The CDR3 DNA reads as TGTGCCAGCAGCGCCCCCCTAGGGACACTCGTGACCGGGGAGCTGTTTTTT.

This clone occurred many times. CDR3 region: CASSLERAYNSPLHF. DNA for the CDR3: TGTGCCAGCAGCTTGGAACGGGCCTATAATTCACCCCTCCACTTT. This sequence joins TRBV5-6 and TRBJ1-6; D gene uncertain. The CDR3 spans 15 residues. The V and J ends lost 0 bases and 2 bases respectively, with 6 bases between them. The germline V gene has CDR1 SGHDT and CDR2 YYEEEE.

V and J are TRBV15 and TRBJ2-2; a weak D match, TRBD1 (5 bases). The V end lost 5 bases, the J end lost 5 bases, and 6 bases lay between the germline ends. The CDR3 loop spans 12 amino acids. CDR1 and CDR2 (germline): LNHNV, YYDKDF (reference sequence). DNA of the CDR3: TGTGCCACCAGCCAGGGAACCGGGGAGCTGTTTTTT. Protein sequence: CATSQGTGELFF.

The chain links TRBV9 to TRBJ2-7, with TRBD2 matching 10 bases. CDR1 is SGDLS and CDR2 is YYNGEE in the germline V gene. This CDR3 has 14 amino acids. Germline trimming cut 3 bases from V and 2 bases from J; bases unmatched to any gene: 2. CDR3 sequence reads: CASSEAGGPYEQYF. The CDR3 DNA reads TGTGCCAGCAGCGAAGCGGGAGGGCCCTACGAGCAGTACTTC.

The rearrangement links TRBV28 to TRBJ2-7, with 15 bases lining up with TRBD2. V shed 6 bases, J shed 2 bases, and the junction held 2 bases outside the gene matches. Germline V lookup: CDR1 MDHEN, CDR2 SYDVKM. This CDR3 is 15 amino acids long. The DNA for the CDR3 is TGTGCCAGCAGAGGGACTAGCGGGGGGACCTACGAGCAGTACTTC. Amino acid sequence: CASRGTSGGTYEQYF.

This clone appeared a few times. The rearrangement links TRBV24-1 to TRBJ2-1, with 11 bases aligning to TRBD2. Germline V lookup: CDR1 KGHDR, CDR2 SFDVKD. The CDR3 covers 18 residues. J was trimmed by 5 bases and V by 2 bases; bases with no gene match: 10. CDR3 in amino acids: CATSDSVTSGSANNEQFF. The CDR3 DNA follows: TGTGCCACCAGTGATTCGGTTACTAGCGGGAGTGCGAACAATGAGCAGTTCTTC.

V and J are TRBV5-1 and TRBJ2-7; D perhaps matches TRBD1 (5 bases). This CDR3 contains 12 residues. Looked up from germline, CDR1 is SGHRS and CDR2 is YFSETQ. The germline V and J ends were trimmed by 6 bases and 3 bases, with 10 bases remaining between them. The CDR3 is CASTSQGYEQYF. As DNA, the CDR3 is TGCGCCAGCACGTCCCAGGGCTACGAGCAGTACTTC.

The J gene is TRBJ2-1, the V gene TRBV19; TRBD2 aligns across 10 bases. V dropped 7 bases and J dropped 6; count of bases not matched to a gene: 12. The CDR3 has 16 residues. Per germline, CDR1 LNHDA and CDR2 SQIVND (reference sequence). This CDR3 is CASTLNLAGDINEQFF. As DNA, the CDR3 is TGTGCCAGTACCCTAAACCTAGCGGGAGATATCAATGAGCAGTTCTTC.

The rearrangement uses TRBV19 and TRBJ2-3; the D is unclear. Per germline, CDR1 LNHDA and CDR2 SQIVND (reference sequence). Trimming stripped 3 bases from V and 6 bases from J, with 13 bases between. This CDR3 comprises 14 residues. The chain's CDR3 is CASSILVSSDTQYF. The CDR3 region has the DNA TGTGCCAGTAGTATCCTAGTTAGCTCGGATACGCAGTATTTT.

This clone was recorded once. This chain connects TRBV19 to TRBJ2-1; 7 nucleotides match TRBD2. The CDR3 consists of 14 residues. With 8 bases clipped from V and 4 bases from J, the junction kept 8 bases outside the gene matches. CDR1 and CDR2 (germline): LNHDA, SQIVND (reference sequence). The CDR3 region is CASEPGLRYNEQFF. The CDR3 nucleotides read TGTGCCAGTGAGCCGGGACTACGTTACAATGAGCAGTTCTTC.

The rearrangement joins TRBV6-6 to TRBJ1-5; D ambiguous. Per the germline V gene, CDR1 is MNHNY and CDR2 is SVGAGI (reference sequence). The CDR3 covers 15 residues. V dropped 2 bases and J dropped 3 bases, with 11 bases sitting between them. The CDR3 loop reads CASSYEGMDNQPQHF. For the CDR3, the DNA is TGTGCCAGCAGTTACGAGGGAATGGACAATCAGCCCCAGCATTTT.

A few counts support this clone. The chain links TRBV4-2 to TRBJ2-5, with 11 bases lining up with TRBD2. CDR3 length: 15 residues. With V trimmed by 4 bases and J by 2 bases, 3 bases remained unmatched. Germline V lookup: CDR1 LGHNA, CDR2 YNFKEQ. CDR3 amino acids: CASSRTSGPQETQYF. Here the CDR3 DNA reads TGTGCCAGCAGCCGGACTAGCGGGCCGCAAGAGACCCAGTACTTC.

The rearrangement uses TRBV2 and TRBJ2-7, with D possibly TRBD2 on 5 matching bases. This CDR3 is 16 amino acids long. V was shortened by 6 bases and J by 2 bases, with 20 bases between the two germline ends. Germline values: CDR1 SNHLY, CDR2 FYNNEI. The DNA of the CDR3 is TGTGCCAGCAGACAGCACGGACTTAACGCAGCCTACGAGCAGTACTTC. It codes for CASRQHGLNAAYEQYF.

In its sample, this clone was seen once. The chain is built from TRBV7-9 and TRBJ2-3, with D possibly being TRBD2 (6 bases). V gave up 7 bases and J gave up 6 bases, with 20 bases separating them. The CDR3 is made up of 15 amino acids. Germline CDR1 and CDR2: SEHNR and FQNEAQ (reference sequence). For the CDR3, the DNA is TGTGCCAGCACCCGAACTAGCCCCCGGCCCGATACGCAGTATTTT. Translated: CASTRTSPRPDTQYF.

This chain links TRBV25-1 with TRBJ2-7; TRBD1 aligns across 10 bases. Looked up from germline, CDR1 is MGHDK and CDR2 is SYGVNS. The CDR3 spans 16 residues. The junction had 10 bases not matched to a gene; V was cut back by 3 bases and J by 5 bases. The CDR3 region is CASSDSRTGGIDEQYF. CDR3 nucleotides: TGTGCCAGCAGTGATTCCCGGACAGGGGGAATCGACGAGCAGTACTTC.

The rearrangement uses TRBV3-1 (or the pseudogene TRBV3-2) and TRBJ1-2; 11 nucleotides line up with TRBD1. Germline V gene data show CDR1 as LGHDT and CDR2 as YNNKEL (reference sequence). V shed 2 bases, J shed 7 bases, and the junction held 6 bases outside the gene matches. The CDR3 runs 15 residues. The CDR3 DNA reads TGTGCCAGCAGCCAAACCTGGACAGGGGGCTCTGGCTACACCTTC. This codes for CASSQTWTGGSGYTF.

The gene calls are TRBV15 and TRBJ2-1; TRBD1 matches at 7 bases. CDR3 size: 14 residues. CDR1 is LNHNV and CDR2 is YYDKDF in the germline V gene (reference sequence). V was clipped by 3 bases and J by 5 bases; unmatched bases: 4. CDR3 DNA: TGTGCCACCAGCAGCCGGACAGGCCACAATGAGCAGTTCTTC. Amino acids: CATSSRTGHNEQFF.

The genes are TRBV11-2 and TRBJ2-4, with TRBD2 identical over 7 bases. The CDR3 covers 15 residues. V lost 5 bases, J lost 4 bases, and 8 bases stayed unmatched. Germline-derived CDR1 and CDR2 are SGHAT and FQNNGV. The CDR3 DNA sequence: TGTGCCAGCAGCCATCTCCGCGGGAGAAAAAACATTCAGTACTTC. This translates into CASSHLRGRKNIQYF.

This clone was seen only once. This chain connects TRBV5-1 to TRBJ2-3, with D possibly TRBD1 on 7 matching bases. Germline V gene sequence: CDR1 SGHRS, CDR2 YFSETQ. The germline V and J ends were trimmed by 4 bases and 4 bases, with 19 bases remaining between them. The CDR3 sequence is 16 residues long. The CDR3, as DNA: TGCGCCAGCAGCCTGGGACTCAGGGGGGCCCCAGATACGCAGTATTTT. This translates into CASSLGLRGAPDTQYF.

This clone was recorded a few times. The rearrangement links TRBV4-1 to TRBJ1-5; D may be TRBD1 (5 bases). Trimming shortened V by 0 bases and J by 6 bases, and 9 bases separated the two germline ends. Germline V gene lookup returns CDR1 MGHRA and CDR2 YSYEKL. This CDR3 contains 14 residues. The DNA of the CDR3 is TGCGCCAGCAGCCAAGAGCCAGGGCTTCAGCCCCAGCATTTT. It codes for CASSQEPGLQPQHF.